Listed here are 17 T cell receptor beta chains from one sample, sequenced in a study of T cell changes during pregnancy in multiple sclerosis. Profiled with immunoSEQ multiplex PCR; TCRdb holds only in-frame clones, not every one. The repertoire includes tens of thousands of clones, roughly nine tenths of them detected once, and 2.6% sits in the top ten. Sequencing used peripheral blood, obtained before pregnancy. These receptors all stem from a female donor with multiple sclerosis, enrolled in a pregnancy study.

The chain uses TRBV7-2 and TRBJ2-5; 8 nucleotides align to TRBD1. After removal of 3 bases from V and 1 base from J, the junction contained 1 base not matched to a gene. Germline assignment: CDR1 SGHTA and CDR2 FQGNSA. This CDR3 spans 14 amino acids. The CDR3 region has the DNA TGTGCCAGCAGCTTTGACAGGGGCCAAGAGACCCAGTACTTC. Amino acids: CASSFDRGQETQYF.

This chain joins TRBV6-1 and TRBJ1-5; the match to TRBD1 covers 9 bases. Per germline, CDR1 MNHNS and CDR2 SASEGT. There are 13 residues in the CDR3. J gave up 3 bases and V 10 bases, and 4 bases lay outside the gene matches. As DNA, the CDR3 is TGTGCCACGGGACAGGGTCCCAATCAGCCCCAGCATTTT. It is translated as CATGQGPNQPQHF.

This chain joins TRBV5-1 and TRBJ2-1; D gene unclear. This CDR3 spans 14 amino acids. Trimming shortened V by 3 bases and J by 0 bases, and 7 bases separated the two germline ends. Germline V gives CDR1 SGHRS, CDR2 YFSETQ. The DNA for the CDR3 is TGCGCCAGCAGCTCTCTGAGCTCCTACAATGAGCAGTTCTTC. It encodes CASSSLSSYNEQFF.

The J gene is TRBJ2-1, the V gene TRBV7-2, with D unresolved. The germline V gene has CDR1 SGHTA and CDR2 FQGNSA. Trimming took off 5 bases at V and 8 bases at J, with 7 bases between the two ends. This CDR3 region has 11 residues. The CDR3 nucleotides read TGTGCCAGCAGCCTCCGGTATGAGCAGTTCTTC. Translated: CASSLRYEQFF.

The chain uses TRBV7-9 and TRBJ2-7; 9 positions agree with TRBD2. Germline values: CDR1 SEHNR, CDR2 FQNEAQ (reference sequence). The CDR3 sequence is 16 residues long. After removal of 5 bases from V and 0 bases from J, the junction contained 8 bases not matched to a gene. The CDR3 DNA follows: TGTGCCAGCAGCCCTCGGACTAGCGAGAGCTCCTACGAGCAGTACTTC. Encoded protein: CASSPRTSESSYEQYF.

To note about this clone: The CDR3 ends on some other residue instead of the conserved phenylalanine or tryptophan, so this is likely a read error. It is unclear where the CDR3 begins or ends on the DNA, so no DNA is shown, and the CDR3 is as TCRdb lists it. This chain joins TRBV28 and TRBJ2-3; TRBD2, the table's D call, was not compared with the DNA. The CDR3 region is 11 residues in length, termini included. Germline-derived CDR1 and CDR2 are MDHEN and SYDVKM. CDR3 region: CASSAPGGRAM.

This clone was observed a few times. The chain couples TRBV2 to TRBJ1-2, with TRBD1 matching over 9 bases. The CDR3 runs to 15 residues. The germline V gene has CDR1 SNHLY and CDR2 FYNNEI. Trimming at V came to 6 bases and at J to 13 bases, leaving 18 bases not matched to a gene. The CDR3 DNA follows: TGTGCCAGCAGCAATCCGGGACAGGGTTTCGGGAGGTCCACCTTC. It translates to CASSNPGQGFGRSTF.

This rearrangement joins TRBV28 to TRBJ1-2, with D unclear. In germline, CDR1 is MDHEN, CDR2 SYDVKM. Trimming took off 6 bases at V and 7 bases at J, with 12 bases between the two ends. The CDR3 sequence is 12 residues long. This CDR3 reads CASSSIELGYTF. CDR3 DNA: TGTGCCAGCAGCTCGATCGAACTTGGCTACACCTTC.

The chain has TRBV9 and TRBJ2-2, with D possibly matching TRBD2 (5 bases). The V gene lost 5 bases and the J gene lost 3 bases, with 26 bases spanning the gap. Germline V gene data show CDR1 as SGDLS and CDR2 as YYNGEE. The CDR3 is 19 amino acids. The CDR3 is CASSSPPGGVRVDTGELFF. The CDR3 DNA reads as TGTGCCAGCAGTTCACCGCCAGGTGGGGTGAGGGTTGACACCGGGGAGCTGTTTTTT.

The rearrangement joins TRBV4-2 to TRBJ1-2; D gene unclear. CDR3 length: 18 amino acids. CDR1 and CDR2 (germline): LGHNA, YNFKEQ. V was cut by 2 bases and J by 3 bases, with 22 bases left in between. CDR3 sequence reads: CASSQPTKPTVKDYGYTF. CDR3 nucleotide sequence: TGTGCCAGCAGCCAACCGACTAAACCCACAGTTAAAGACTATGGCTACACCTTC.

This rearrangement joins TRBV6-1 to TRBJ2-7, with unresolved D. V was clipped by 4 bases and J by 2 bases, with 9 bases between them. Looked up from germline, CDR1 is MNHNS and CDR2 is SASEGT. CDR3 length: 13 amino acids. The CDR3 reads CASSASAAYEQYF. CDR3 DNA: TGTGCCAGCAGTGCAAGCGCGGCCTACGAGCAGTACTTC.

V and J are TRBV9 and TRBJ2-3, with 12 nucleotides matching TRBD2. In germline, CDR1 is SGDLS, CDR2 YYNGEE. This CDR3 region has 19 residues. V gave up 0 bases and J gave up 1 base; unmatched junction bases: 9. The DNA for the CDR3 is TGTGCCAGCAGCGTAGGGCTAGCGGGAGGGATGGGGCGCACAGATACGCAGTATTTT. Its protein product is CASSVGLAGGMGRTDTQYF.

The CDR3 loop is CSVVVGTFGEKLFF. CDR3 bases: TGCAGCGTTGTTGTGGGCACGTTCGGCGAAAAACTGTTTTTT. The V and J genes are TRBV29-1 and TRBJ1-4; D not resolved. V was pared by 4 bases and J by 8 bases, with 17 bases between. CDR1 and CDR2 from the germline V gene are SQVTM and ANQGSEA. This CDR3 spans 14 amino acids.

The chain couples TRBV5-1 to TRBJ2-7, with D hard to call. Germline CDR1 SGHRS, CDR2 YFSETQ. Deletions cut 1 base from V and 2 bases from J, with 7 bases between. CDR3 size: 13 residues. The CDR3 sequence is CASSLKLTYEQYF. Written as DNA, the CDR3 is TGCGCCAGCAGCTTGAAGCTTACCTACGAGCAGTACTTC.

The chain is built from TRBV27 and TRBJ2-1; D gene uncertain. The germline V gene has CDR1 MNHEY and CDR2 SMNVEV (reference sequence). V was cut by 5 bases and J by 3 bases, with 11 bases left in between. The CDR3 spans 14 residues. The CDR3 DNA reads TGTGCCAGCAGTCTTACGGCGGTCTACAATGAGCAGTTCTTC. Translation: CASSLTAVYNEQFF.

The rearrangement joins TRBV19 to TRBJ1-2, with D maybe TRBD1 (6 bases). The germline V and J ends were trimmed by 8 bases and 8 bases, with 15 bases remaining between them. Germline-derived CDR1 and CDR2 are LNHDA and SQIVND (reference sequence). The CDR3 has 12 residues. In nucleotides, the CDR3 is TGTGCCAGTCGGGACACCCCAGCGGGCTACACCTTC. It translates to CASRDTPAGYTF.

The J gene is TRBJ2-1, the V gene TRBV4-1; 8 bases align to TRBD2. Germline values: CDR1 MGHRA, CDR2 YSYEKL. Trimming at V came to 0 bases and at J to 6 bases, leaving 1 base not matched to a gene. This CDR3 has 14 amino acids. CDR3 protein: CASSQEGTSNEQFF. The CDR3 region has the DNA TGCGCCAGCAGCCAAGAGGGGACTAGCAATGAGCAGTTCTTC.